The text below deals with one TCR beta chain. Its antigen remains unknown. This entry belongs to a study of identical twins. The study, taken as a whole, reports: Out-of-frame alpha sequences that twins shared showed excess low generation probability. With abundant cord blood beta clonotypes, insertions were fewer; memory repertoires showed no such pattern.

The V and J ends lost 7 bases and 2 bases respectively, with 15 bases between them. The CDR3 is 14 amino acids. Germline V gene lookup returns CDR1 MNHEY and CDR2 SVGEGT. TCRdb reprocessed the 5' RACE reads via MiXCR and lists one record per CDR3 protein. The profile shows 500,000 to 650,000 distinct CDR3 sequences, under 8.5% of them singletons. The same sample was also used in a study of yellow fever vaccine responses in identical twins.

This sequence joins TRBV6-2 or TRBV6-3 and TRBJ2-7; no reliable D call. The clonotype comes from a woman aged 18-29 years in good health. The source material was PBMCs. CDR3 bases: TGTGCCAGCACCACCGGCTTCGTTACCTACGAGCAGTACGTC. It encodes CASTTGFVTYEQYV.